Following are 4 T cell receptor beta chains from one sample sequenced in a study of blood T cells in healthy people across ages. PCR was performed a second time for about 6 to 12 cycles using a sample-barcoded 5' primer and a J-beta primer mix. MiXCR was run by TCRdb on the 5' RACE reads, yielding one entry per CDR3 protein. The table lists fewer than 750,000 distinct CDR3 sequences, roughly half of them singletons. The sequencing input was blood. Receptor source: a woman aged 80 or over in good health.

This chain joins TRBV6-6 and TRBJ2-4; D is unclear. The J call may be mistaken, given a closer DNA end match to TRBJ2-5. The germline V gene encodes CDR1 MNHNY and CDR2 SVGAGI (reference sequence). This CDR3 spans 13 amino acids. The CDR3 sequence: CASSVVLLETQYF. The CDR3 region has the DNA TGTGCCAGCAGTGTCGTCCTTCTGGAGACCCAGTACTTC.

This clonotype was observed many times. This chain links TRBV9 with TRBJ2-3; D possibly corresponds to TRBD1 (5 bases). This CDR3 has 16 amino acids. Germline loops: CDR1 SGDLS, CDR2 YYNGEE. V was clipped by 4 bases and J by 2 bases, with 17 bases between them. The CDR3 DNA sequence: TGTGCCAGCAGCCCCCGACAGTCTAGGGTCACAGATACGCAGTATTTT. This gives the protein CASSPRQSRVTDTQYF.

The gene calls are TRBV12-3 or TRBV12-4 and TRBJ2-1; the match to TRBD2 covers 7 bases. Trimming at V came to 6 bases and at J to 6 bases, leaving 8 bases not matched to a gene. The CDR3 has 14 amino acids. CDR3 sequence: CASSGTGRGNEQFF. Here the CDR3 DNA reads TGTGCCAGCAGCGGGACTGGGAGGGGCAATGAGCAGTTCTTC.

This sequence joins TRBV5-1 and TRBJ1-5; a possible D gene is TRBD1 (5 bases). Germline V gene lookup returns CDR1 SGHRS and CDR2 YFSETQ. The CDR3 has 15 amino acids. Trimming pared 0 bases from V and 5 bases from J, leaving 12 bases between. CDR3 DNA sequence: TGCGCCAGCAGCTTGGTTGGGGGGAGGGATCAGCCCCAGCATTTT. It translates to CASSLVGGRDQPQHF.